One sample yielded the 13 T cell receptor beta chains listed below, sequenced in a study of blood T cell repertoires in COVID-19. Clones were sequenced by immunoSEQ multiplex PCR, and TCRdb holds only the in-frame ones, with some missing. The sample consists of about 200,000 clones, roughly four fifths of them appearing once. Input material: PBMCs or T cells enriched from blood (not recorded which). The receptors stem from a man aged 40-55 years who had recovered from COVID-19.

The gene calls are TRBV5-1 and TRBJ1-1; 8 nucleotides line up with TRBD1. The junction had 13 bases not matched to a gene; V was cut back by 4 bases and J by 5 bases. In germline, CDR1 is SGHRS, CDR2 YFSETQ. CDR3 size: 16 residues. In DNA form, the CDR3 reads TGCGCCAGCAGCCTCCCAGGGGGCGGTTACCGGACTGAAGCTTTCTTT. Translated: CASSLPGGGYRTEAFF.

In its sample, this clone was seen once. The rearrangement joins TRBV5-6 to TRBJ2-7; 8 positions agree with TRBD2. This CDR3 is 13 amino acids long. The V and J ends lost 2 bases and 5 bases, in that order; junction bases with no gene match: 3. Germline V lookup: CDR1 SGHDT, CDR2 YYEEEE. CDR3 protein: CASSFSGADEQYV. In nucleotides, the CDR3 is TGTGCCAGCAGCTTTAGCGGGGCGGACGAGCAGTACGTC.

The genes are TRBV6-2 or TRBV6-3 and TRBJ2-3, with a weak D call TRBD2 (6 bases). V was trimmed by 6 bases and J by 4 bases, leaving 14 bases between them. Germline V lookup: CDR1 MNHEY, CDR2 SVGEGT. The CDR3 contains 14 residues. The CDR3 is CASSSEDYSDTQYF. The CDR3 nucleotides are TGTGCCAGCAGCTCCGAGGACTACTCAGATACGCAGTATTTT.

The chain couples TRBV29-1 to TRBJ2-5; TRBD2 matches 12 bases. Germline loops: CDR1 SQVTM, CDR2 ANQGSEA. CDR3 length: 17 amino acids. Losses at the gene ends were 0 bases for V and 5 bases for J; bases not matched to a gene: 10. The CDR3 region has the DNA TGCAGCGTTGAAGATCGACTAGCGGGGGTAACCTGGGAGACCCAGTACTTC. Translated: CSVEDRLAGVTWETQYF.

This CDR3 is CASGWQGASSNQPQHF. The CDR3 DNA follows: TGTGCTAGTGGTTGGCAGGGGGCTTCTAGCAATCAGCCCCAGCATTTT. V usage is TRBV12-5 and J usage is TRBJ1-5; TRBD1 aligns across 8 bases. CDR3 length: 16 amino acids. Germline V CDR1 and CDR2: LGHNT, FRNRAP. V shed 4 bases, J shed 0 bases, and the junction held 5 bases outside the gene matches.

As to this clone: This same CDR3 is encoded by further DNA sequences in the sample. DNA for the CDR3: TGTGCCAGTAGTATAGGCGGAGAGACCCAGTACTTC. Translating it yields CASSIGGETQYF. V is TRBV19 and J is TRBJ2-5; D is uncertain. Germline CDR1 reads LNHDA; CDR2 reads SQIVND (reference sequence). This CDR3 is built from 12 residues. Trimming left V 1 base short and J 4 bases short, with 4 bases between.

This clone occurred a few times. The genes are TRBV5-1 and TRBJ1-1; a weak D match, TRBD1 (6 bases). Germline CDR1 is SGHRS and CDR2 is YFSETQ. V dropped 4 bases and J dropped 10 bases, with 17 bases sitting between them. The CDR3 sequence is 13 residues long. CDR3 bases: TGCGCCAGCAGCCCCCAAACAGGGCGTGGAGCTTTCTTT. This sequence encodes CASSPQTGRGAFF.

Turning to this clone: Other DNA sequences within the sample encode an identical CDR3. The gene calls are TRBV9 and TRBJ2-2; weak D call: TRBD2 (6 bases). Germline lookup yields CDR1 SGDLS and CDR2 YYNGEE. The CDR3 is made up of 15 amino acids. Trimming left V 0 bases short and J 2 bases short, with 8 bases between. CDR3 DNA: TGTGCCAGCAGCGTAGTCGGGGGAAACACCGGGGAGCTGTTTTTT. Protein: CASSVVGGNTGELFF.

The J gene is TRBJ2-5, the V gene TRBV5-1; TRBD2 matches at 12 bases. The V gene's germline CDR1 is SGHRS and CDR2 YFSETQ. The J segment lost 5 bases and the V segment lost 1 base, leaving 9 bases of the junction unmatched. There are 17 residues in the CDR3. The CDR3 spells CASSLRLAGGPRETQYF. CDR3 DNA sequence: TGCGCCAGCAGCTTGAGGCTAGCGGGAGGGCCTCGTGAGACCCAGTACTTC.

V gene TRBV7-6 combines with J gene TRBJ1-1; D is ambiguous. The CDR3 has 15 residues. CDR1 is SGHVS, CDR2 FNYEAQ, per germline. The V end was cut by 2 bases, the J end by 1 base, with 11 bases between. CDR3 sequence reads: CASSLTGIGNTEAFF. Written as DNA, the CDR3 is TGTGCCAGCAGCTTAACGGGGATTGGGAACACTGAAGCTTTCTTT.

The rearrangement joins TRBV6-5 to TRBJ2-7; D not certain. The CDR3 has 16 residues. CDR1 and CDR2 (germline): MNHEY, SVGAGI. V lost 0 bases, J lost 2 bases, and 14 bases lay in between. Here the CDR3 DNA reads TGTGCCAGCAGTTACTCGATTCAGCGACCAACCTACGAGCAGTACTTC. It translates to CASSYSIQRPTYEQYF.

This clone came up once. This sequence joins TRBV7-2 and TRBJ2-7, with a possible D match to TRBD2 (6 bases). The V gene's germline CDR1 is SGHTA and CDR2 FQGNSA. V was trimmed by 5 bases and J by 3 bases, leaving 20 bases between them. This CDR3 spans 16 amino acids. CDR3 loop: CASSQRARPGVYEQYF. In DNA form, the CDR3 reads TGTGCCAGCAGCCAAAGGGCCAGACCGGGGGTCTACGAGCAGTACTTC.

The J gene is TRBJ2-7, the V gene TRBV6-6; 11 bases fit TRBD1. V gave up 5 bases and J gave up 4 bases; unmatched junction bases: 10. This CDR3 spans 16 amino acids. The germline V gene has CDR1 MNHNY and CDR2 SVGAGI (reference sequence). This chain's CDR3 is CASSRQGQGASYEQYF. DNA of the CDR3: TGTGCCAGCAGTCGACAAGGACAGGGGGCTTCGTACGAGCAGTACTTC.